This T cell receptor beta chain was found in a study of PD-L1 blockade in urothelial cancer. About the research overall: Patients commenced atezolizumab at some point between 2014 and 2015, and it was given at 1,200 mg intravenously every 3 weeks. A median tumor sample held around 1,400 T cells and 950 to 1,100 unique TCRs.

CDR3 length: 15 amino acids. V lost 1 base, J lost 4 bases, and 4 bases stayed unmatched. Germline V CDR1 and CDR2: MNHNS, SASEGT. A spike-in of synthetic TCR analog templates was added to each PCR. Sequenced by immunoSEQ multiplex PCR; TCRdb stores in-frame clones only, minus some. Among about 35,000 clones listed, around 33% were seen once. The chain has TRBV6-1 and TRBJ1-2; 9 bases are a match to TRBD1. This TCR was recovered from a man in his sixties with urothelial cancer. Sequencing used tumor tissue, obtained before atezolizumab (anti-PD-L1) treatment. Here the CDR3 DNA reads TGTGCCAGCAGTGAAGGAGGGACAGGGTTCTATGGCTACACCTTC. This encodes CASSEGGTGFYGYTF.